A selection of T cell receptor beta chains follows, all from one sample in a study of blood T cell repertoires in COVID-19. Sequencing used immunoSEQ multiplex PCR; TCRdb keeps in-frame clones, though not all of them. The sample has some 240,000 clones, roughly nine tenths seen once. The source material was peripheral blood. These receptors came from a woman aged 35 to 49 who had recovered from COVID-19. CDR3s include the opening cysteine and the closing phenylalanine or tryptophan. A D gene is named only where the DNA matches it firmly. Only part of the rows carry a size: once, few, many, or a class if the clone is expanded.

CDR3 DNA,CDR3 protein,clone size,J gene,D gene,V gene
TGTGCCAGCAGTTTTCCGTCGGGGAGTGGCCGGGATGCCCAGTACTTC,CASSFPSGSGRDAQYF,NA,TRBJ2-5,NA,TRBV28
TGTGCCAGCTCACCAAGAACAGTATACACTGAAGCTTTCTTT,CASSPRTVYTEAFF,NA,TRBJ1-1,NA,TRBV18
TGCGCCAGCAGCGCAAGGGGTGGCACTGAAGCTTTCTTT,CASSARGGTEAFF,NA,TRBJ1-1,NA,TRBV5-1
TGTGCCAGCAGCGTTAGCTCGACGACAGGGATGGGCGAGCAGTACTTC,CASSVSSTTGMGEQYF,NA,TRBJ2-7,TRBD1,TRBV5-5
TGTGCCAGCAGTCCCAGGGTTGATTCACCCCTCCACTTT,CASSPRVDSPLHF,few,TRBJ1-6,NA,TRBV14
TGTGCCAGCAGCTACAGGGTGGAAAACGAGCAGTACTTC,CASSYRVENEQYF,NA,TRBJ2-7,NA,TRBV2
TGCGCCAGCAGCCAATCAATACTAAACTATGGCTACACCTTC,CASSQSILNYGYTF,NA,TRBJ1-2,NA,TRBV4-3
TGTGCCAGTAGTTGGGCGTATGACACCGGGGAGCTGTTTTTT,CASSWAYDTGELFF,NA,TRBJ2-2,NA,TRBV19
TGTGCCTGGAGCGGCAGGGACTATGGCTACACCTTC,CAWSGRDYGYTF,NA,TRBJ1-2,NA,TRBV30
TGTGCCAGCAGTTACTCCCTTATTAGTGGCTACACCTTC,CASSYSLISGYTF,NA,TRBJ1-2,NA,TRBV6-5
TGTGCCAGCAGCTTGGAGGGGGTTAGGGGAGCTGGAAACACCATATATTTT,CASSLEGVRGAGNTIYF,NA,TRBJ1-3,NA,TRBV5-4
TGTGCCAGCTCGCCACAAGGGCTCCAGGGGGCGGCCGGGGAGCTGTTTTTT,CASSPQGLQGAAGELFF,NA,TRBJ2-2,TRBD1,TRBV18
TGTGCCAGCAGCTCCTACGGGGGGACGGAAGCTTTCTTT,CASSSYGGTEAFF,NA,TRBJ1-1,NA,TRBV5-4
TGTGCCAGCAGCTTAGATCTTCACAGCGGGGAGCTGTTTTTT,CASSLDLHSGELFF,NA,TRBJ2-2,NA,TRBV7-9
TGTGCCAGCAGCTTAGTGGCAGGGGTAGGGTCCGGGGAGCTGTTTTTT,CASSLVAGVGSGELFF,once,TRBJ2-2,NA,TRBV11-3
TGTGCCATCAGTGGACAGACAGGGGCAAGGGAAGGGACCCAGTACTTC,CAISGQTGAREGTQYF,NA,TRBJ2-5,TRBD1,TRBV10-3
TGTGCCAGCACCGCGGACATTTATAATTCACCCCTCCACTTT,CASTADIYNSPLHF,NA,TRBJ1-6,NA,TRBV6-5
TGTGCCAGCAGCACCACCCCCACCCAGGGGTTGGAGACCCAGTACTTC,CASSTTPTQGLETQYF,NA,TRBJ2-5,NA,TRBV9
TGTGCCAGCAGTTACGGGCAGGGTCCCTACGAGCAGTACTTC,CASSYGQGPYEQYF,NA,TRBJ2-7,NA,TRBV6-5
TGTGCCAGCTCACGGGACAGGTCTCAGCCCCAGCATTTT,CASSRDRSQPQHF,NA,TRBJ1-5,TRBD1,TRBV18
TGTGCCAGCAGCCATTGGGGCAAGAGCACAGATACGCAGTATTTT,CASSHWGKSTDTQYF,NA,TRBJ2-3,NA,TRBV3-1/TRBV3-2
TGCGCCAGCAGGCAGGGAACTGAAGCTTTCTTT,CASRQGTEAFF,once,TRBJ1-1,NA,TRBV4-1
TGTGCCAGCAGCGTAGAAAAGGATCCGGCAGGGAAGTCCTATAATTCACCCCTCCACTTT,CASSVEKDPAGKSYNSPLHF,NA,TRBJ1-6,NA,TRBV9
TGTGCTAGTGGTTTGGGCCAGGCCTACGAGCAGTACTTC,CASGLGQAYEQYF,NA,TRBJ2-7,NA,TRBV12-5
TGTGCCAGCAGCGCGACAGGTGACTATGGCTACACCTTC,CASSATGDYGYTF,NA,TRBJ1-2,NA,TRBV2
TGTGCCAGCAGGCGACAGCAGAACACCGGGGAGCTGTTTTTT,CASRRQQNTGELFF,NA,TRBJ2-2,NA,TRBV6-4
TGTGCCAGCAGTCGCGGGACAGGGATGAACACCGGGGAGCTGTTTTTT,CASSRGTGMNTGELFF,NA,TRBJ2-2,TRBD1,TRBV27
TGTGCCAGCAGCTCACAGGGGCCGGAGACCCAGTACTTC,CASSSQGPETQYF,NA,TRBJ2-5,TRBD1,TRBV7-2
TGCGCCAGCAGCCAAGACGGGCGGGGGGGCATAGAGACCCAGTACTTC,CASSQDGRGGIETQYF,NA,TRBJ2-5,TRBD2,TRBV4-1
TGTGCCAGCCTAGGGGAGGGCTATAGCAATCAGCCCCAGCATTTT,CASLGEGYSNQPQHF,once,TRBJ1-5,NA,TRBV19
TGTGCCAGCAGCGCCGGGACAGGGGGTGAAAAACTGTTTTTT,CASSAGTGGEKLFF,few,TRBJ1-4,TRBD1,TRBV6-5
TGTGCCAGCAGTTTGGGACAGGGCGGCTACACCTTC,CASSLGQGGYTF,NA,TRBJ1-2,TRBD1,TRBV6-6
TGTGCCAGCAGTGAAGGCGGTTGGGAGACCCAGTACTTC,CASSEGGWETQYF,NA,TRBJ2-5,NA,TRBV2
TGTGCCAGCAGTCTTAACGTGGCAGGTGAACTGTTTTTT,CASSLNVAGELFF,NA,TRBJ1-4,NA,TRBV12-3/TRBV12-4
TGTGCCAGCAGTTTCGGAATGACAGGGAAGCCCCAGCATTTT,CASSFGMTGKPQHF,few,TRBJ1-5,TRBD1,TRBV27
TGTGGCGGCCTCCAAGAGACCCAGTACTTC,CGGLQETQYF,NA,TRBJ2-5,NA,TRBV6-5
TGTGCCAGCAGCTTGGAACTTAAATACGAGCAGTACTTC,CASSLELKYEQYF,once,TRBJ2-7,NA,TRBV5-5
TGTGCCAGCAGCTTGACGACGGACAGGAACAGTGGAAGAGCCCTCCACTTT,CASSLTTDRNSGRALHF,NA,TRBJ1-6,TRBD1,TRBV5-5
TGCGCCAGCAGTGAGTCGGTAGCGGGGGCCTTCAATGAGCAGTTCTTC,CASSESVAGAFNEQFF,NA,TRBJ2-1,TRBD2,TRBV10-1
TGTGCCTGGAGGCAGGGGGTATTTGAAGGCTACACCTTC,CAWRQGVFEGYTF,NA,TRBJ1-2,TRBD1,TRBV30
TGTGCCAGCAGCCAAGATCTAGGGGGGGGACACTTCAGAAACATTCAGTACTTC,CASSQDLGGGHFRNIQYF,NA,TRBJ2-4,NA,TRBV3-1/TRBV3-2
TGTGCCAGCAGCCAAGCTAGCCCCGTCCAGCATTTT,CASSQASPVQHF,NA,TRBJ1-5,NA,TRBV6-5
TGTGCCAGCTCACCACCGGACAGGGACGAGCAGTACTTC,CASSPPDRDEQYF,once,TRBJ2-7,TRBD1,TRBV18
TGTGCCAGTAGTTTGGAGGGGGCAGGTCAGCCCCAGCATTTT,CASSLEGAGQPQHF,NA,TRBJ1-5,TRBD1,TRBV19
TGTGCCAGTCAGGACAGGAGCACAGATACGCAGTATTTT,CASQDRSTDTQYF,NA,TRBJ2-3,TRBD1,TRBV19
TGTGCCAGCACCTCCTTACGGGACACTGAAGCTTTCTTT,CASTSLRDTEAFF,once,TRBJ1-1,NA,TRBV9
TGTGCCAGCAGCCTAGGGACTAGCGGCTCCTACGAGCAGTACTTC,CASSLGTSGSYEQYF,NA,TRBJ2-7,TRBD2,TRBV3-1/TRBV3-2
TGTGCCAGCAGCCCTCCCTGCCCGGACACCGGGGAGCTGTTTTTT,CASSPPCPDTGELFF,NA,TRBJ2-2,NA,TRBV21-1
TGTGCCAGCAGCTTTACAGGGTATACGCAGTATTTT,CASSFTGYTQYF,NA,TRBJ2-3,NA,TRBV3-1/TRBV3-2
TGTGCCAGCAGCTTGGATCCGGGAGGGGTGGCGGAGACCCAGTACTTC,CASSLDPGGVAETQYF,NA,TRBJ2-5,TRBD2,TRBV5-8
TGCAGCGTCCGTCAAGCTTACAATGAGCAGTTCTTC,CSVRQAYNEQFF,NA,TRBJ2-1,NA,TRBV29-1
TGCGCCAGCAGGCTGGTCGGGATCTTCGACGGGGAGCTGTTTTTT,CASRLVGIFDGELFF,NA,TRBJ2-2,NA,TRBV5-1
TGTGCCAGTACGACTAGCGGGGCTTACAATGAGCAGTTCTTC,CASTTSGAYNEQFF,NA,TRBJ2-1,TRBD2,TRBV19
TGTGCCAGCAGCTTAAGGTTGGGCGAAATCTATGGCTACACCTTC,CASSLRLGEIYGYTF,NA,TRBJ1-2,NA,TRBV11-2
TGTGCCAGCAGTGAGGTGGCCTGGTCAAACTATGGCTACACCTTC,CASSEVAWSNYGYTF,NA,TRBJ1-2,NA,TRBV6-1
TGTGCCAGCAGCCTAGGACAGGGGAAGGAAAAACTGTTTTTT,CASSLGQGKEKLFF,NA,TRBJ1-4,TRBD1,TRBV3-1/TRBV3-2
TGTGCCATCAGTGATGTACACCTTAACTATGGCTACACCTTC,CAISDVHLNYGYTF,NA,TRBJ1-2,NA,TRBV10-3
TGTGCCAGCAGCACGGCGACAGGGAATAGGAACACTGAAGCTTTCTTT,CASSTATGNRNTEAFF,NA,TRBJ1-1,NA,TRBV21-1
TGTGCCAGCAGTTTCGGACTGCCGAACACTGAAGCTTTCTTT,CASSFGLPNTEAFF,NA,TRBJ1-1,NA,TRBV28